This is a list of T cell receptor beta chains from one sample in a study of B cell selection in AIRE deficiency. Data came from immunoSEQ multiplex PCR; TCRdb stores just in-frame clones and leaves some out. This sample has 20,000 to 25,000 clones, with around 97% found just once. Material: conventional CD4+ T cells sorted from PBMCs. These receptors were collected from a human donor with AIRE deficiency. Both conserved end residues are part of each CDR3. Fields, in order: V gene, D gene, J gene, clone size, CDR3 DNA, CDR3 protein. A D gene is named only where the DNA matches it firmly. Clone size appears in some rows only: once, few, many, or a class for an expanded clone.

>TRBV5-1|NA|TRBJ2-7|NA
TGCGCCAGCAGCGGATGGGACGGCGGGAACGAGCAGTACTTC
CASSGWDGGNEQYF
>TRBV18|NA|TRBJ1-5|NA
TGTGCCAGCTCACCACGGTTACAGGGAGGAGCCCAGCCCCAGCATTTT
CASSPRLQGGAQPQHF
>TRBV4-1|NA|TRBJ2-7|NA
TGCGCCAGCAGCCAAGTGAGGGGCAACGAGCAGTACTTC
CASSQVRGNEQYF
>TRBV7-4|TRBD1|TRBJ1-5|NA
TGTGCCAGCAGCAGAAACAGGGGGGGGCCTTCCAATAAAGCAATCAAGCCCCAGCATTTT
CASSRNRGGPSNKAIKPQHF
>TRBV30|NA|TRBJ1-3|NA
TGTGCCTGGACCGGGCAGAGAGGAAACACCATATATTTT
CAWTGQRGNTIYF
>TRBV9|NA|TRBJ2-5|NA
TGTGCCAGCAGCACCCGACCACAAGAGACCCAGTACTTC
CASSTRPQETQYF
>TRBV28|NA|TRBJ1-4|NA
TGTGCCAGCAGTTTTTGGGGGTCTAATGAAAAACTGTTTTTT
CASSFWGSNEKLFF
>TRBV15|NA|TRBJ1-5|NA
TGTGCCACCAGCAGAGAGGTATGGGGGCCCCAGCATTTT
CATSREVWGPQHF
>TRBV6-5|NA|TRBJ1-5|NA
TGTGCCAGCAGTAAAGGAGGGCCGAAGCCCCAGCATTTT
CASSKGGPKPQHF
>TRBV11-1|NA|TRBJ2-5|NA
TGTGCCAGCAGCCCGTCGTTGGAGACCCAGTACTTC
CASSPSLETQYF
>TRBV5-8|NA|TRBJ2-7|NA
TGTGCCAGCAGCTTGAGGACTCGGGCCCTTAATTCCTACGAGCAGTACTTC
CASSLRTRALNSYEQYF
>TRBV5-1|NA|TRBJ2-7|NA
TGCGCCAGCAGCAGTAGAGAGTACGAGCAGTACTTC
CASSSREYEQYF
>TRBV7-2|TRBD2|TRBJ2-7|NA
TGTGCCAGCAGCTTAGCGAGGGTAGCGGGAGTGTCGTACGAGCAGTACTTC
CASSLARVAGVSYEQYF
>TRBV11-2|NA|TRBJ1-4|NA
TGTGCCAGCAGCTTAGTATCCAGGGGAGCTGAAAAACTGTTTTTT
CASSLVSRGAEKLFF
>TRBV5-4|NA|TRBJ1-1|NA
TGTGCCAGCAGCCCGTCCAAAGGATGGGGAACTGAAGCTTTCTTT
CASSPSKGWGTEAFF
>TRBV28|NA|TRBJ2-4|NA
TGTGCCAGCACCCGGAAGAACAGGGCCGACATTCAGTACTTC
CASTRKNRADIQYF
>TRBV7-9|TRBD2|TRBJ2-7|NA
TGTGCCAGCAGCTTAGGGGCGGGAGGGCCCTACGAGCAGTACTTC
CASSLGAGGPYEQYF
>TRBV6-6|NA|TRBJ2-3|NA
TGTGCCAGCAGTTCGGCTACAGATACGCAGTATTTT
CASSSATDTQYF
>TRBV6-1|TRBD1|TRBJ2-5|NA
TGTGCCAGCAGTAAAGCCGGGACAGGGGCCAAAGAGACCCAGTACTTC
CASSKAGTGAKETQYF
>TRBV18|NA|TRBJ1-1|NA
TGTGCCAGCTCACCCGGGTTCATGAACACTGAAGCTTTCTTT
CASSPGFMNTEAFF
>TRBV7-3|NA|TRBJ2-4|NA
TGTGCCAGCAGCTCAGGACAGTTAGCCAAAAACATTCAGTACTTC
CASSSGQLAKNIQYF
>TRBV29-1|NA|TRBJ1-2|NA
TGCAGCGTTGGAACCTCTAGTTATGGCTACACCTTC
CSVGTSSYGYTF
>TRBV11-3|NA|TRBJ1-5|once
TGTGCCAGCAGCAGGGGTGGCAATCAGCCCCAGCATTTT
CASSRGGNQPQHF
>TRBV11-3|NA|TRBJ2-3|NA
TGTGCCAGCAGCCCCGCCGCGGCAGATACGCAGTATTTT
CASSPAAADTQYF